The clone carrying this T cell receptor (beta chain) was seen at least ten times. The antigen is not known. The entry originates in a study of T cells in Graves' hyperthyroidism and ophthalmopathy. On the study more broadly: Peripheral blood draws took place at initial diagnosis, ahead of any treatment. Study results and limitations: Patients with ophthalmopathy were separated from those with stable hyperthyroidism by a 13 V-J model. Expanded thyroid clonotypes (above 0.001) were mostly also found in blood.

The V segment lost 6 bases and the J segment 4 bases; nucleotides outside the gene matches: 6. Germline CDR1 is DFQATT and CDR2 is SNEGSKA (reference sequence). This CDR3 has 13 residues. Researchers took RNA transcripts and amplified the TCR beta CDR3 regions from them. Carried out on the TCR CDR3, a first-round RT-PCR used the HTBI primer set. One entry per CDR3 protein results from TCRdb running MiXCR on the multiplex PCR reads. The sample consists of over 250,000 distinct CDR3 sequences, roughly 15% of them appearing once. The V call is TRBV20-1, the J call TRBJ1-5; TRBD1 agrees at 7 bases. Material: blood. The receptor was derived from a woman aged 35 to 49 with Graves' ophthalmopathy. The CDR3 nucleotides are TGCAGTGCCCGGGGACAGTGGAATCAGCCCCAGCATTTT. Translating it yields CSARGQWNQPQHF.